This T cell receptor (beta chain) comes out of a study of PD-1 blockade in mismatch repair-deficient tumors. Study overall: Patients had about eleven mismatch repair-deficient cancer types and were previously treated and progressing.

The germline gives CDR1 LNHDA, CDR2 SQIVND (reference sequence). V lost 0 bases, J lost 7 bases, and 21 bases lay in between. This CDR3 is 17 amino acids long. Study results and caveats: Tumor-resident clones, often absent from pretreatment blood, expanded after pembrolizumab and then contracted.

Sequencing was performed with immunoSEQ multiplex PCR; in TCRdb, only in-frame clones are kept and a portion is missing. The sample yields tens of thousands of clones, around 88% seen once. Comment on this clone: Antigen unknown.

PCR or immunohistochemistry showed mismatch repair deficiency in every enrolled patient. TCRs were sequenced from a few patients responding to pembrolizumab. This receptor was identified in an adult with mismatch repair-deficient cancer. This material consisted of peripheral blood, taken 52 weeks after starting pembrolizumab. The V gene is TRBV19, the J gene TRBJ2-5; tentative D call: TRBD1 (6 bases). For the CDR3, the DNA is TGTGCCAGTAGTATAGATAACCGGGACACCACAAGATTGACCCAGTACTTC. Amino acids: CASSIDNRDTTRLTQYF.